The rows below give T cell receptor beta chains drawn from one sample of a study of shared clonotypes between healthy human individuals. TCRdb keeps only in-frame clones here, not all; method: immunoSEQ multiplex PCR. The profile shows about 2.2 million clones, 85% to 95% of them singletons. The sample taken for sequencing was naive CD8+ T cells from PBMCs. These receptors were obtained from a man aged 18 to 30 in good health. Some clones in this sample may be carry-over from other donors' samples. Both conserved end residues are part of each CDR3. The D gene is left open where the match is weak. Part of the rows lack a size; the others show once, few, many or a class for expanded clones.

clone_size j_call d_call v_call cdr3_nt cdr3_aa
NA TRBJ2-5 NA TRBV7-2 TGTGCCAGCAGGAAGCGGGACAATCAAGAGACCCAGTACTTC CASRKRDNQETQYF
NA TRBJ2-1 NA TRBV2 TGTGCCAGCAGTGAGGGCCACGGCAATGAGCAGTTCTTC CASSEGHGNEQFF
NA TRBJ2-3 NA TRBV13 TGTGCCAGCAGCCATCGGGGGAGCACAGATACGCAGTATTTT CASSHRGSTDTQYF
NA TRBJ2-7 TRBD1 TRBV10-3 TGTGCCATCAGTGAGTCGCTTGGACAGGGAGCCTACGAGCAGTACTTC CAISESLGQGAYEQYF
NA TRBJ1-2 TRBD1 TRBV4-3 TGCGCCAGCAGGCATGAATTCCAGGGGGCAAGGTATGGCTACACCTTC CASRHEFQGARYGYTF
NA TRBJ1-1 TRBD1 TRBV5-1 TGCGCCAGCAGCCAGGGACAGGCAATGTCCACTGAAGCTTTCTTT CASSQGQAMSTEAFF
NA TRBJ2-7 NA TRBV7-2 TGTGCCAGCAGTCTTTACAGGAAAGGGTCCTACGAGCAGTACTTC CASSLYRKGSYEQYF
NA TRBJ2-7 NA TRBV27 TGTGCCAGCAGTTTATTGAGCAGGGACTTCTCCTACGAGCAGTACTTC CASSLLSRDFSYEQYF
NA TRBJ2-6 NA TRBV7-9 TGTGCCAGCAGCTTAGCGTCAGAGCCTGGGGCCAACGTCCTGACTTTC CASSLASEPGANVLTF
NA TRBJ2-1 NA TRBV19 TGTGCCAGTAGTATGCGAACTTACAGCCCGCCTAACAATGAGCAGTTCTTC CASSMRTYSPPNNEQFF
NA TRBJ2-1 TRBD2 TRBV7-3 TGTGCCAGCAGCTTAACTTCAGCGGGAGTCAATGAGCAGTTCTTC CASSLTSAGVNEQFF
NA TRBJ1-2 NA TRBV15 TGTGCCACCAGCAGAGATCTGGCGGGGAACTATGGCTACACCTTC CATSRDLAGNYGYTF
NA TRBJ1-5 TRBD1 TRBV28 TGTGCCAGCATCCCGGCGGGGACAGGGGGTTATCAGCCCCAGCATTTT CASIPAGTGGYQPQHF
NA TRBJ2-5 NA TRBV28 TGTGCCAGCAGTACCCGGGACACCCAAGAGACCCAGTACTTC CASSTRDTQETQYF
NA TRBJ2-4 NA TRBV9 TGTGCCAGCAGCGAAGTGGCAGACAGAAGTGGGGAAAACATTCAGTACTTC CASSEVADRSGENIQYF
NA TRBJ2-7 NA TRBV7-3 TGTGCCAGCAGTTATGGGGGGTCATCCTACGAGCAGTACTTC CASSYGGSSYEQYF
NA TRBJ2-7 NA TRBV10-3 TGTGCCATCAGTGATGTGATGGGACTTTCCACCTACGAGCAGTACTTC CAISDVMGLSTYEQYF
NA TRBJ1-1 TRBD1 TRBV29-1 TGCAGCGTTGGCGGGACAGGGAAGATGAATGAAGCTTTCTTT CSVGGTGKMNEAFF
NA TRBJ2-5 TRBD1 TRBV9 TGTGCCAGCAGCGCCGGTATTTCCGGGACAGGGCATGAGACCCAGTACTTC CASSAGISGTGHETQYF
NA TRBJ2-1 NA TRBV7-9 TGTGCCAGCAGCTTGGTGGAGCAGTTCTTC CASSLVEQFF
once TRBJ1-5 NA TRBV7-9 TGTGCCAGCAGTTCAGTCGGGGTTAGCGAGCCCCAGCATTTT CASSSVGVSEPQHF
NA TRBJ1-2 TRBD1 TRBV29-1 TGCAGCGTTCGGGACAGAGCTTATGGCTACACCTTC CSVRDRAYGYTF
NA TRBJ1-2 NA TRBV16 TGTGCCAGCAGCCAACTAAGGGCGAGGAACTATGGCTACACCTTC CASSQLRARNYGYTF
once TRBJ2-1 TRBD2 TRBV19 TGTGCCAGTAGTATAGCGGGGGGAGGGCATGAGCAGTTCTTC CASSIAGGGHEQFF
NA TRBJ2-7 NA TRBV2 TGTGCCAGCATACGGGGTACTGGGTACGAGCAGTACTTC CASIRGTGYEQYF
NA TRBJ2-3 NA TRBV18 TGTGCCAGCTCGACTTCACGAGATCCCACAGATACGCAGTATTTT CASSTSRDPTDTQYF
NA TRBJ2-2 TRBD1 TRBV9 TGTGCCAGCAGCGTAGCTCGGGACAGGGGAAACGGGGAGCTGTTTTTT CASSVARDRGNGELFF
NA TRBJ2-7 NA TRBV5-4 TGTGCCAGCAGCTGGGGGACTTCTCGCGAGCAGTACTTC CASSWGTSREQYF
NA TRBJ1-5 TRBD1 TRBV7-8 TGTGCCAGCAGCTCAGATCCCCGGGACAGGGCTACCGTATTTAGCAATCAGCCCCAGCATTTT CASSSDPRDRATVFSNQPQHF
once TRBJ2-5 NA TRBV29-1 TGCAGCGTACGGGCAGAGACCCAGTACTTC CSVRAETQYF
NA TRBJ2-1 NA TRBV7-8 TGTGCCAGCAGCTTAACGGACAATGAGCAGTTCTTC CASSLTDNEQFF
NA TRBJ2-4 NA TRBV9 TGTGCCAGCAGCGTAGGAGGAGGGACAGCTAAAAACATTCAGTACTTC CASSVGGGTAKNIQYF
NA TRBJ1-1 TRBD1 TRBV9 TGTGCCAGCAGCGCAGGACAGGGACGGTTCATGAACACTGAAGCTTTCTTT CASSAGQGRFMNTEAFF
NA TRBJ2-7 NA TRBV9 TGTGCCAGCAGCGTAGATTGGGGGACCTACGAGCAGTACTTC CASSVDWGTYEQYF
once TRBJ1-2 NA TRBV27 TGTGCCAGCGGAATAGGGACGGTTTATGGCTACACCTTC CASGIGTVYGYTF
once TRBJ1-1 NA TRBV4-1 TGCGCCAGCAGCCAAGCCCCGGGCTTCACGGACACTGAAGCTTTCTTT CASSQAPGFTDTEAFF
NA TRBJ1-4 TRBD1 TRBV27 TGTGCCTCGGGACAGGGGAATGAAAAACTGTTTTTT CASGQGNEKLFF
once TRBJ1-4 NA TRBV15 TGTGCCACTAGAGAAAACCGGGCCGAGGAATTACTGTTTTTT CATRENRAEELLFF
NA TRBJ1-2 NA TRBV29-1 TGCAGCGCCGGGCCGGCTAACTATGGCTACACCTTC CSAGPANYGYTF
NA TRBJ2-7 NA TRBV19 TGTGCCAGTAGTAGCCTGCCCGGACAATACTACGAGCAGTACTTC CASSSLPGQYYEQYF
NA TRBJ1-3 NA TRBV15 TGTGCCACCAGCAGATCGTTGACAGGTTCGCAGGAAAACACCATATATTTT CATSRSLTGSQENTIYF